The TCR beta chain described here comes from a study of T cells after yellow fever vaccination. Germline V gene sequence: CDR1 SGHTA, CDR2 FQGTGA. V lost 1 base and J 5 bases, leaving 8 bases between the germline ends. CDR3 length: 14 amino acids. Each CDR3 protein is one row after TCRdb ran MiXCR on the 5' RACE reads. There are 400,000 to 450,000 distinct CDR3 sequences in the sample; roughly a sixth occur only once, and 15% to 20% lies in the top ten. The specimen comprised PBMCs, sampled before the yellow fever booster vaccination. The origin of this receptor is a young man who received the YFV17D yellow fever vaccine. The chain carries TRBV7-3 and TRBJ2-2, with D unresolved. In DNA, the CDR3 is TGTGCCAGCAGCTTAATACCTTGGACCGGGGAGCTGTTTTTT. Translated, it gives CASSLIPWTGELFF.